Listed here are 9 T cell receptor beta chains from one sample, sequenced in a study of blood T cell repertoires in COVID-19. TCRdb's copy holds only in-frame clones and misses some; the assay was immunoSEQ multiplex PCR. Seen here are about 240,000 clones, around 85% observed once, and the top ten hold 3.3%. The specimen was PBMCs or T cells enriched from blood (not recorded which). These receptors were collected from a woman aged 40 to 49 with acute COVID-19.

This clone was seen ten or more times. J is TRBJ2-4 and V is TRBV2; TRBD2 aligns across 14 bases. Trimming at V came to 4 bases and at J to 0 bases, leaving 2 bases not matched to a gene. Germline CDR1 SNHLY, CDR2 FYNNEI. The CDR3 loop spans 17 amino acids. The CDR3 DNA sequence: TGTGCCAGCAGTGGACTAGCGGGAGGGGTAGCCAAAAACATTCAGTACTTC. It yields the protein CASSGLAGGVAKNIQYF. Supplemented by reference TRBV2 and TRBJ2-4, the full variable domain reads EPEVTQTPSHQVTQMGQEVILRCVPISNHLYFYWYRQILGQKVEFLVSFYNNEISEKSEIFDDQFSVERPDGSNFTLKIRSTKLEDSAMYFCASSGLAGGVAKNIQYFGAGTRLSVL.

The chain has TRBV9 and TRBJ2-4; TRBD1 matches at 9 bases. V shed 0 bases and J 7 bases; nucleotides not matched to a gene: 5. Looked up from germline, CDR1 is SGDLS and CDR2 is YYNGEE. The CDR3 consists of 15 residues. CDR3 loop: CASSVGTGVMNIQYF. DNA for the CDR3: TGTGCCAGCAGCGTAGGGACAGGGGTAATGAACATTCAGTACTTC.

J is TRBJ1-2 and V is TRBV7-3; 9 bases are shared with TRBD1. Germline V CDR1 and CDR2: SGHTA, FQGTGA. This CDR3 has 13 amino acids. V trimming: 5 bases; J trimming: 7 bases; junction bases outside the gene matches: 5. For the CDR3, the DNA is TGTGCCAGCAGCCTGGGACAGGGCCTTGGCTACACCTTC. It codes for CASSLGQGLGYTF.

This clone was seen just once. The chain uses TRBV11-3 and TRBJ2-7; a possible D gene is TRBD2 (5 bases). Per germline, CDR1 SGHNT and CDR2 YENEEA. V was clipped by 1 base and J by 1 base, with 17 bases between them. The CDR3 contains 17 residues. CDR3 region: CASSLGTEVLGSYEQYF. The CDR3 nucleotides are TGTGCCAGCAGCTTAGGCACGGAGGTCCTAGGGTCCTACGAGCAGTACTTC.

The chain has TRBV27 and TRBJ1-2, with 9 bases that match TRBD1. Germline CDR1 MNHEY, CDR2 SMNVEV (reference sequence). V lost 5 bases, J lost 6 bases, and 4 bases stayed unmatched. The CDR3 consists of 13 residues. The CDR3 DNA sequence: TGTGCCAGCAGTATTGGGACAGGGAATGGCTACACCTTC. Translation gives CASSIGTGNGYTF.

V usage is TRBV11-2 and J usage is TRBJ2-1; no clear D. Trimming stripped 2 bases from V and 0 bases from J, with 8 bases between. Germline values: CDR1 SGHAT, CDR2 FQNNGV. The CDR3 covers 15 residues. CDR3 region: CASSLIKSSYNEQFF. DNA for the CDR3: TGTGCCAGCAGCTTAATCAAGAGCTCCTACAATGAGCAGTTCTTC.

This chain joins TRBV19 and TRBJ1-3, with D perhaps TRBD1 (6 bases). This CDR3 spans 15 amino acids. Germline V gene sequence: CDR1 LNHDA, CDR2 SQIVND (reference sequence). V shed 5 bases and J shed 4 bases, with 15 bases lying between them. CDR3 loop: CASSHGTLEGNTIYF. CDR3 DNA: TGTGCCAGTAGTCACGGGACATTGGAAGGAAACACCATATATTTT.

The J gene is TRBJ2-1, the V gene TRBV4-1; 13 bases map to TRBD2. The CDR3 covers 17 residues. The V and J ends lost 8 bases and 3 bases, in that order; junction bases with no gene match: 10. From germline, CDR1 is MGHRA and CDR2 YSYEKL. The chain's CDR3 is CASGRRTSGSGYNEQFF. The CDR3, as DNA: TGCGCCAGCGGACGGCGGACTAGCGGGAGTGGCTACAATGAGCAGTTCTTC.

This chain links TRBV6-4 with TRBJ2-2; a weak D match, TRBD1 (6 bases). The germline V gene has CDR1 MRHNA and CDR2 SNTAGT. The CDR3 has 14 residues. Trimming stripped 4 bases from V and 6 bases from J, with 12 bases between. In DNA form, the CDR3 reads TGTGCCAGCAGTGTGGGGGCCTTCTCCGGGGAGCTGTTTTTT. This codes for CASSVGAFSGELFF.